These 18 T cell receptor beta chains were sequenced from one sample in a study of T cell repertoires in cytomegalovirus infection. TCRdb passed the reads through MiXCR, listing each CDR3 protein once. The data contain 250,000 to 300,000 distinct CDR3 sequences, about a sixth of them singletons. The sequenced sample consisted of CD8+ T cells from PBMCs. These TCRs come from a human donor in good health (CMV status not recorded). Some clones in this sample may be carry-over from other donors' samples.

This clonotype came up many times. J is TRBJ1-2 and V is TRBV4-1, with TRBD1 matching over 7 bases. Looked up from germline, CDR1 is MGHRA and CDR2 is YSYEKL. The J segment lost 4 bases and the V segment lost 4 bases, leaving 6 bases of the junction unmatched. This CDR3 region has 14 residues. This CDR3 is CASSPPGQIYGYTF. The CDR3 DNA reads TGCGCCAGCAGCCCGCCGGGACAGATCTATGGCTACACCTTC.

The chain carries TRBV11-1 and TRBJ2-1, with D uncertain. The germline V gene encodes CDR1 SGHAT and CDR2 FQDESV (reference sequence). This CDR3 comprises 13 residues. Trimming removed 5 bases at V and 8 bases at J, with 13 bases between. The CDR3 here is CASSPPPGDEQFF. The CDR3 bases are TGTGCCAGCAGCCCTCCACCGGGCGATGAGCAGTTCTTC. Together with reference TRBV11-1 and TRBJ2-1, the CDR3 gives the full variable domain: EAEVAQSPRYKITEKSQAVAFWCDPISGHATLYWYRQILGQGPELLVQFQDESVVDDSQLPKDRFSAERLKGVDSTLKIQPAELGDSAMYLCASSPPPGDEQFFGPGTRLTVL.

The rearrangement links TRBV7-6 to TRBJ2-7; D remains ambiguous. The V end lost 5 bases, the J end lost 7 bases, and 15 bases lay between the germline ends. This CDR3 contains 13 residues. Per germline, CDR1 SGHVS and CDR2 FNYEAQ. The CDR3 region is CASSPRTVLEQYF. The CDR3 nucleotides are TGTGCCAGCAGCCCCCGGACCGTTTTGGAGCAGTACTTC.

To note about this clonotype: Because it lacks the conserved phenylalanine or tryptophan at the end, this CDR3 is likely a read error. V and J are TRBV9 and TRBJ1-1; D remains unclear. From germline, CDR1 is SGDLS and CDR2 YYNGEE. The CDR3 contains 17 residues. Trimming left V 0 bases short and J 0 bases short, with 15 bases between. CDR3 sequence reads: CASSVVGLGRMNTEAFY. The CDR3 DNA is TGTGCCAGCAGCGTAGTTGGGCTAGGGCGGATGAACACTGAAGCTTTCTAT.

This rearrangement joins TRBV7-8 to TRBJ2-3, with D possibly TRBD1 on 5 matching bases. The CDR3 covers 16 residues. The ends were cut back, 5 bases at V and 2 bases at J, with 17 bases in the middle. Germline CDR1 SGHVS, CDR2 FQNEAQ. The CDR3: CASSPARVLVTDTQYF. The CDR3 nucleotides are TGTGCCAGCAGCCCAGCCAGGGTCTTGGTCACAGATACGCAGTATTTT.

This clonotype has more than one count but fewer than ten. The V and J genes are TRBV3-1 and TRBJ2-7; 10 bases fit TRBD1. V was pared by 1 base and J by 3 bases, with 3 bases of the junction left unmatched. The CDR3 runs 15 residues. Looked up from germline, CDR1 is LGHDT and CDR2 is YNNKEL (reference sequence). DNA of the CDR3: TGTGCCAGCAGCCAAGTGGGGACAGGGGTCTACGAGCAGTACTTC. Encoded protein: CASSQVGTGVYEQYF.

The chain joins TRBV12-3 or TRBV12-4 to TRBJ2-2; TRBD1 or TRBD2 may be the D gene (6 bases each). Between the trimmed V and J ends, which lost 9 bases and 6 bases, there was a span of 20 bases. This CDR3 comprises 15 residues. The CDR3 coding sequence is TGTGCCAGTATGAACGGAGGGGGGCCTTCCGGGGAGCTGTTTTTT. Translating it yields CASMNGGGPSGELFF.

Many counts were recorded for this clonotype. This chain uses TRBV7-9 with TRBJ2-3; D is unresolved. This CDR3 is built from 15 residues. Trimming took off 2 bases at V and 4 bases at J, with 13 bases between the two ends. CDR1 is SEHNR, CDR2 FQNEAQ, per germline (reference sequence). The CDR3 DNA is TGTGCCAGCAGCTTAAGAGTCTCTGGGGCAGATACGCAGTATTTT. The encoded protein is CASSLRVSGADTQYF.

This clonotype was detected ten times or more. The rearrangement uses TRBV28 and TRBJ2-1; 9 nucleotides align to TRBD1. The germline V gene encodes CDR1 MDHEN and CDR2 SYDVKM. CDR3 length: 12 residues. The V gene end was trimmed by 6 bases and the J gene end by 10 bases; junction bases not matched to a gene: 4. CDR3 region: CASRSGTGEQFF. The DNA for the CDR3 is TGTGCCAGCAGAAGCGGGACAGGGGAGCAGTTCTTC. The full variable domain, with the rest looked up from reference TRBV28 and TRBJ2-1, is DVKVTQSSRYLVKRTGEKVFLECVQDMDHENMFWYRQDPGLGLRLIYFSYDVKMKEKGDIPEGYSVSREKKERFSLILESASTNQTSMYLCASRSGTGEQFFGPGTRLTVL.

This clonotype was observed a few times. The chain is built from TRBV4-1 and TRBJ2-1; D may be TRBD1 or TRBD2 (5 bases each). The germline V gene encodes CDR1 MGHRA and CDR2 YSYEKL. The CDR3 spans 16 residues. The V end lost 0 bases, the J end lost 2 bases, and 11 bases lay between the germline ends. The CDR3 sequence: CASSQDRGLAYNEQFF. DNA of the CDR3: TGCGCCAGCAGCCAAGACCGGGGCCTCGCCTACAATGAGCAGTTCTTC.

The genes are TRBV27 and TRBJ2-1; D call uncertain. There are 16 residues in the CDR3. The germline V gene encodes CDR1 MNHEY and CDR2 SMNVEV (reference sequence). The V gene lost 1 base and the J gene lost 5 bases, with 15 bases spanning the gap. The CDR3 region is CASSLYLPFLNNEQFF. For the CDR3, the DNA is TGTGCCAGCAGTTTATACCTGCCTTTCTTGAACAATGAGCAGTTCTTC.

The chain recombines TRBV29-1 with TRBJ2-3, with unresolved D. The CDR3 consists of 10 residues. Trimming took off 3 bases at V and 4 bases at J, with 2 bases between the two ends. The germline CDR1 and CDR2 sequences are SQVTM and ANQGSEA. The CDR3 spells CSVEADTQYF. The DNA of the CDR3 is TGCAGCGTTGAGGCAGATACGCAGTATTTT.

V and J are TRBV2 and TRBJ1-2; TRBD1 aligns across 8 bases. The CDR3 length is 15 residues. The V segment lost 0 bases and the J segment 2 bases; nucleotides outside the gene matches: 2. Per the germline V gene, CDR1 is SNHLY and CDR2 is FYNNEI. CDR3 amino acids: CASSEATGANYGYTF. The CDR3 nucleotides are TGTGCCAGCAGTGAAGCGACAGGGGCAAACTATGGCTACACCTTC.

CDR3 sequence: CASSSPATGGGGYTF. The DNA for the CDR3 is TGCGCCAGCAGCTCCCCGGCAACAGGGGGCGGAGGCTACACCTTC. The rearrangement uses TRBV5-1 and TRBJ1-2; 9 positions agree with TRBD1. V lost 3 bases to trimming and J lost 8 bases; unmatched junction nucleotides: 11. CDR3 size: 15 residues. Germline CDR1 reads SGHRS; CDR2 reads YFSETQ.

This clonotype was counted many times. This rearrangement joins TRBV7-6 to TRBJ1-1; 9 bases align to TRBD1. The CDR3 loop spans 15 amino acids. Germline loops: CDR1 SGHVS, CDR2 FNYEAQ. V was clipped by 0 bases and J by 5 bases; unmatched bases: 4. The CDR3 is CASSLAGQGGTEAFF. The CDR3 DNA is TGTGCCAGCAGCTTAGCGGGACAGGGAGGGACTGAAGCTTTCTTT. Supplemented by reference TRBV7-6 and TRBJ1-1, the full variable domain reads GAGVSQSPRYKVTKRGQDVALRCDPISGHVSLYWYRQALGQGPEFLTYFNYEAQQDKSGLPNDRFSAERPEGSISTLTIQRTEQRDSAMYRCASSLAGQGGTEAFFGQGTRLTVV.

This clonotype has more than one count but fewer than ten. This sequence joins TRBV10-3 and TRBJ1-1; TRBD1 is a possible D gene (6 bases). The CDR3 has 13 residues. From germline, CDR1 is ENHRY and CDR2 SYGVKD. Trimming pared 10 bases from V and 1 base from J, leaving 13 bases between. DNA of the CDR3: TGTGCCACCCGACGGACAGAGAACACTGAAGCTTTCTTT. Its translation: CATRRTENTEAFF.

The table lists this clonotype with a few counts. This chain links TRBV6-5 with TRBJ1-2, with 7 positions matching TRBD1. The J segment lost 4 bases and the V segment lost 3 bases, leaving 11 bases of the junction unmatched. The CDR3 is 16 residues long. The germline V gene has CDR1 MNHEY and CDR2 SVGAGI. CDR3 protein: CASSYSLGGQTYGYTF. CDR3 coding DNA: TGTGCCAGCAGTTATTCCCTCGGGGGACAGACCTATGGCTACACCTTC.

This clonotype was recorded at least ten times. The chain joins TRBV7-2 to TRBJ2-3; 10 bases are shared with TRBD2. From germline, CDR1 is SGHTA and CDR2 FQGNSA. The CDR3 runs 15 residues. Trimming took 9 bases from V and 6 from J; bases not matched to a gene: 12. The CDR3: CASRAAGGPQDTQYF. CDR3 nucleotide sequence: TGTGCCAGTCGGGCAGCGGGGGGGCCACAGGATACGCAGTATTTT.